The source of this T cell receptor (beta chain) is a study of CD8+ T cells in alopecia areata. Extracted RNA was reverse transcribed into cDNA, the sequencing template. Using immunoSEQ multiplex PCR, the repertoire was profiled, and TCRdb retains in-frame clones only, with some absent. The sample contains some 180,000 clones, more than 50% of which appear only once. The ends lost 8 bases at V and 3 bases at J; junction bases unmatched: 13. The CDR3 sequence is 15 residues long. The germline V gene encodes CDR1 SNHLY and CDR2 FYNNEI. The sequence was collected from a human donor in good health. The chain carries TRBV2 and TRBJ2-7, with TRBD2 identical over 7 bases. Sequencing was performed on CD8+ T cells sorted from blood. CDR3 sequence (DNA): TGTGCCAGCCGGCCCCGGGGAGGGTTAAGCTACGAGCAGTACTTC. This translates into CASRPRGGLSYEQYF.